The 4 T cell receptor beta chains in this list originate from one sample, sequenced in a study of blood T cell repertoires in COVID-19. TCRdb keeps only in-frame clones here, not all; method: immunoSEQ multiplex PCR. Of about 330,000 clones in the sample, more than 75% were seen once. Sequencing was performed on peripheral blood. Receptors originate from a woman between 45 and 60 years old with acute or convalescent COVID-19.

The gene calls are TRBV7-2 and TRBJ1-1, with 8 bases identical to TRBD1. Germline values: CDR1 SGHTA, CDR2 FQGNSA. This CDR3 has 14 amino acids. The J segment lost 5 bases and the V segment lost 1 base, leaving 3 bases of the junction unmatched. In DNA, the CDR3 is TGTGCCAGCAGCTTAGTGGGACAGGTTACTGAAGCTTTCTTT. Amino acids: CASSLVGQVTEAFF. The variable domain in full, completed from reference TRBV7-2 and TRBJ1-1, reads GAGVSQSPSNKVTEKGKDVELRCDPISGHTALYWYRQSLGQGLEFLIYFQGNSAPDKSGLPSDRFSAERTGGSVSTLTIQRTQQEDSAVYLCASSLVGQVTEAFFGQGTRLTVV.

The rearrangement links TRBV5-1 to TRBJ2-1, with 13 nucleotides matching TRBD2. CDR3 length equals 18 residues. Germline lookup yields CDR1 SGHRS and CDR2 YFSETQ. The V segment lost 4 bases and the J segment 6 bases; nucleotides outside the gene matches: 13. The CDR3 bases are TGCGCCAGCAGCACAAACAAACGGACTAGCGGGAGACGCAATGAGCAGTTCTTC. Residues: CASSTNKRTSGRRNEQFF.

V usage is TRBV28 and J usage is TRBJ1-3, with D unclear. This CDR3 comprises 14 residues. Germline CDR1 and CDR2: MDHEN and SYDVKM. Trimming cost V 3 bases and J 5 bases, with 11 bases left between them. CDR3 amino acids: CASSFSSRRNTIYF. The CDR3 coding sequence is TGTGCCAGCAGTTTTAGTTCCCGTCGAAACACCATATATTTT.

The chain has TRBV28 and TRBJ1-5; D is uncertain. The germline gives CDR1 MDHEN, CDR2 SYDVKM. The CDR3 length is 14 residues. Trimming took 7 bases from V and 4 from J, leaving 14 bases between them. The CDR3 reads CASTATARNQPQHF. The CDR3 DNA follows: TGTGCCAGCACCGCGACGGCGAGGAATCAGCCCCAGCATTTT.